The sequence of this T cell receptor beta chain was determined in a study of response to subunit inactivated influenza vaccine (dated by TCRdb to 2017 to 2018). Concerning the study at large: Deep quantitative T cell receptor repertoire profiling was used in the study to track responses to a trivalent subunit inactivated influenza vaccine. What the study reported, not specific to this receptor: The authors suggested that each seasonal influenza vaccination may recruit only a limited number of new T cells.

The library relied on RT-PCR. This sample was sequenced with an Illumina HiSeq 2500. The raw public reads went through TCRdb reprocessing: fastp at Q25, MiXCR clone calling, in-frame beta chains kept. CDR3 protein duplicates are merged, each entry listing the most common genes and DNA. The sample profile shows 500,000 to 600,000 distinct CDR3 sequences; about 7.6% of them were found once. The top ten constitute 10% to 15% of the sample. The CDR3 measures 15 amino acids from cysteine to phenylalanine. Only the CDR3 DNA is retained, 45 bases long and in frame from the first base. V loses 4 bases of germline sequence and J loses 7 bases, and the interval between the two ends is 16 bases. For CDR1 and CDR2, the germline V gene lists SGHVS and FQNEAQ. This clonotype was counted a few times. Its specific antigen is unknown. Per-base qualities were not stored, and no clone one base away is much larger.

The chain links TRBV7-8 with TRBJ1-4; 6 matching bases give a weak D call of TRBD1. This receptor was taken from a man aged 45 to 70 who received an inactivated influenza vaccine. Donor details come from another sample of the same person, matched by shared clones. The source material was PBMCs from blood, sampled roughly 24 months after vaccination. The base sequence is TGTGCCAGCAGCTCCCGTGGGGACAAACCTGAAAAACTGTTTTTT. It translates as CASSSRGDKPEKLFF. Beyond the CDR3, the reference TRBV7-8 and TRBJ1-4 genes provide the residues; the full variable domain reads: GAGVSQSPRYKVAKRGQDVALRCDPISGHVSLFWYQQALGQGPEFLTYFQNEAQLDKSGLPSDRFFAERPEGSVSTLKIQRTQQEDSAVYLCASSSRGDKPEKLFFGSGTQLSVL.